These T cell receptor beta chains were read from a single sample in a study of blood T cell repertoires in COVID-19. Using immunoSEQ multiplex PCR, the repertoire was profiled, and TCRdb retains in-frame clones only, with some absent. Seen here are 70,000 to 85,000 clones, approximately 90% observed once, and the top ten hold approximately 3%. The specimen sequenced was peripheral blood. All receptors derive from a man aged 70-80 years with active or convalescent COVID-19. The CDR3 runs from the conserved cysteine through the conserved F or W. The order of the fields is clone size, V gene, J gene, D gene, CDR3 protein, CDR3 DNA. The D gene is left open where the match is weak. Expanded clones are given a class, and other clones once, few, many or no size at all.

size: .
V: TRBV10-3
J: TRBJ2-1
D: TRBD2
CDR3: CAIRAGTSGRNEQFF
DNA: TGTGCCATCAGGGCCGGGACTAGCGGGCGCAATGAGCAGTTCTTC

size: .
V: TRBV19
J: TRBJ1-2
D: .
CDR3: CASTPSDMHYGYTF
DNA: TGTGCCAGTACCCCGTCGGACATGCACTATGGCTACACCTTC

size: few
V: TRBV18
J: TRBJ2-1
D: .
CDR3: CASSPKTYNEQFF
DNA: TGTGCCAGCTCACCCAAAACATACAATGAGCAGTTCTTC

size: .
V: TRBV30
J: TRBJ1-5
D: .
CDR3: CAWSGLPQGSNQPQHF
DNA: TGTGCCTGGAGTGGCTTACCTCAGGGAAGCAATCAGCCCCAGCATTTT

size: once
V: TRBV18
J: TRBJ1-4
D: TRBD1
CDR3: CASSPSGTGAEKLFF
DNA: TGTGCCAGCTCACCATCCGGGACAGGGGCTGAAAAACTGTTTTTT

size: .
V: TRBV6-5
J: TRBJ2-5
D: .
CDR3: CASSYSSVQETQYF
DNA: TGTGCCAGCAGTTACTCGAGCGTACAAGAGACCCAGTACTTC

size: .
V: TRBV5-1
J: TRBJ2-1
D: .
CDR3: CASSLGGDLVEQFF
DNA: TGCGCCAGCAGCTTGGGGGGCGACCTCGTTGAGCAGTTCTTC

size: .
V: TRBV29-1
J: TRBJ2-7
D: .
CDR3: CSVESGGYEQYF
DNA: TGCAGCGTTGAATCGGGTGGGTACGAGCAGTACTTC

size: .
V: TRBV10-3
J: TRBJ1-5
D: TRBD1
CDR3: CATAGGSYQPQHF
DNA: TGTGCCACCGCAGGGGGCAGCTATCAGCCCCAGCATTTT

size: .
V: TRBV5-1
J: TRBJ2-3
D: TRBD1
CDR3: CASSQGQGGTDTQYF
DNA: TGCGCCAGCAGCCAAGGACAGGGTGGCACAGATACGCAGTATTTT

size: .
V: TRBV11-2
J: TRBJ2-1
D: .
CDR3: CASSLRRGGHEQFF
DNA: TGTGCCAGCAGCTTACGGAGGGGCGGGCATGAGCAGTTCTTC

size: .
V: TRBV3-1/TRBV3-2
J: TRBJ1-2
D: .
CDR3: CASSQDRSSAGYTF
DNA: TGTGCCAGCAGCCAAGATCGGAGTTCGGCCGGCTACACCTTC

size: .
V: TRBV4-1
J: TRBJ2-7
D: TRBD1
CDR3: CASSQVDRVSYEQYF
DNA: TGCGCCAGCAGCCAAGTAGACAGGGTTTCCTACGAGCAGTACTTC

size: .
V: TRBV6-5
J: TRBJ1-2
D: TRBD1
CDR3: CASKRGRNYGYTF
DNA: TGTGCCAGCAAGAGGGGGCGAAATTATGGCTACACCTTC

size: .
V: TRBV6-5
J: TRBJ1-2
D: TRBD1
CDR3: CASSPGTGSSPYTF
DNA: TGTGCCAGCAGCCCGGGGACAGGGAGTTCTCCATACACCTTC

size: once
V: TRBV15
J: TRBJ1-4
D: TRBD1
CDR3: CATSRDLDRGPEKLFF
DNA: TGTGCCACCAGCAGAGATCTCGACAGGGGGCCTGAAAAACTGTTTTTT

size: .
V: TRBV7-8
J: TRBJ2-3
D: TRBD2
CDR3: CASSFSGRADTQYF
DNA: TGTGCCAGCAGTTTTAGCGGGAGGGCGGATACGCAGTATTTT

size: .
V: TRBV6-5
J: TRBJ2-2
D: TRBD2
CDR3: CASRLLAGGPGELFF
DNA: TGTGCCAGCAGACTCCTAGCGGGAGGGCCCGGGGAGCTGTTTTTT

size: .
V: TRBV10-1
J: TRBJ1-1
D: TRBD1
CDR3: CASSESRSDRGRRDTEAFF
DNA: TGCGCCAGCAGTGAGTCGAGAAGTGACAGGGGGCGCCGGGACACTGAAGCTTTCTTT

size: .
V: TRBV27
J: TRBJ1-5
D: TRBD1
CDR3: CASSSHPQGNQPQHF
DNA: TGTGCCAGCAGTTCCCACCCACAGGGGAATCAGCCCCAGCATTTT

size: .
V: TRBV5-1
J: TRBJ2-2
D: .
CDR3: CASSLRPSVEPGELFF
DNA: TGCGCCAGCAGCTTACGCCCTTCCGTAGAACCCGGGGAGCTGTTTTTT

size: .
V: TRBV5-4
J: TRBJ2-5
D: TRBD2
CDR3: CASSYGGAETQYF
DNA: TGTGCCAGCAGCTACGGGGGGGCAGAGACCCAGTACTTC

size: .
V: TRBV2
J: TRBJ1-5
D: .
CDR3: CASSVEAGTGSNQPQHF
DNA: TGTGCCAGCAGTGTGGAGGCAGGGACTGGTAGCAATCAGCCCCAGCATTTT

size: .
V: TRBV6-5
J: TRBJ1-5
D: .
CDR3: CASSPGQNSNQPQHF
DNA: TGTGCCAGCAGCCCCGGACAGAATAGCAATCAGCCCCAGCATTTT

size: .
V: TRBV28
J: TRBJ1-3
D: .
CDR3: CASTKGGGHSGNTIYF
DNA: TGTGCCAGCACCAAGGGCGGGGGGCACTCTGGAAACACCATATATTTT

size: .
V: TRBV11-2
J: TRBJ2-1
D: TRBD2
CDR3: CASSFGLDYEQFF
DNA: TGTGCCAGCAGCTTCGGACTAGATTATGAGCAGTTCTTC

size: .
V: TRBV29-1
J: TRBJ1-3
D: .
CDR3: CSVGGASGNTIYF
DNA: TGCAGCGTTGGGGGAGCCTCTGGAAACACCATATATTTT

size: .
V: TRBV7-8
J: TRBJ1-5
D: TRBD1
CDR3: CASSSDRVVRQPQHF
DNA: TGTGCCAGCAGCTCAGACAGGGTAGTCCGTCAGCCCCAGCATTTT

size: .
V: TRBV5-6
J: TRBJ1-5
D: TRBD1
CDR3: CASSLTGAQPQHF
DNA: TGTGCCAGCAGCTTGACAGGGGCCCAGCCCCAGCATTTT

size: .
V: TRBV5-1
J: TRBJ2-7
D: .
CDR3: CATASQPNSYEQYF
DNA: TGCGCCACCGCGTCCCAACCTAACTCCTACGAGCAGTACTTC

size: .
V: TRBV6-4
J: TRBJ1-1
D: .
CDR3: CASRSTLNTEAFF
DNA: TGTGCCAGCAGATCGACACTGAACACTGAAGCTTTCTTT

size: few
V: TRBV30
J: TRBJ1-1
D: .
CDR3: CAWSVRPLRAFF
DNA: TGTGCCTGGAGTGTTCGGCCACTCAGGGCTTTCTTT

size: .
V: TRBV9
J: TRBJ2-7
D: TRBD2
CDR3: CASSVGAGVPYEQYF
DNA: TGTGCCAGCAGCGTAGGAGCGGGAGTCCCCTACGAGCAGTACTTC

size: once
V: TRBV28
J: TRBJ1-5
D: .
CDR3: CASIRQANQPQHF
DNA: TGTGCCAGCATAAGACAGGCCAATCAGCCCCAGCATTTT

size: .
V: TRBV30
J: TRBJ1-1
D: .
CDR3: CAWSPGIGTEAFF
DNA: TGTGCCTGGAGTCCAGGGATCGGGACTGAAGCTTTCTTT

size: once
V: TRBV10-2
J: TRBJ1-5
D: TRBD1
CDR3: CASSTGVNGNQPQHF
DNA: TGCGCCAGCTCCACAGGGGTGAACGGCAATCAGCCCCAGCATTTT

size: .
V: TRBV7-9
J: TRBJ1-6
D: TRBD1
CDR3: CASSSTGGGSPLHF
DNA: TGTGCCAGCAGCTCTACAGGGGGAGGTTCACCCCTCCACTTT

size: .
V: TRBV6-6
J: TRBJ1-1
D: .
CDR3: CASSYLGGYKGEAFF
DNA: TGTGCCAGCAGTTACTTGGGGGGATATAAGGGTGAAGCTTTCTTT

size: .
V: TRBV6-2/TRBV6-3
J: TRBJ1-5
D: .
CDR3: CASSYSKLDQPQHF
DNA: TGTGCCAGCAGTTACTCTAAACTTGATCAGCCCCAGCATTTT

size: .
V: TRBV6-5
J: TRBJ2-3
D: .
CDR3: CASRPGGAADTQYF
DNA: TGTGCCAGCAGACCCGGTGGAGCGGCAGATACGCAGTATTTT